The clone carrying this T cell receptor (beta chain) was seen only once. Its antigen is undetermined. This sample was included in a study of shared clonotypes between healthy human individuals. Findings and limits, study-wide: Owing to a small donor count, the genetic and exposure-history diversity represented was limited. The study found roughly 5% of naive CD4 clonotypes shared across several donors. Tissues were not sampled, only blood, and their repertoires likely differ.

Donors, healthy HIV-negative adults, lacked recent acute infections or vaccinations. Only in-frame clones appear in the TCRdb table, and some are missing; sequencing was by immunoSEQ multiplex PCR. Here the sample spans approximately 2,000,000 clones, approximately 90% being singletons. Germline V gene lookup returns CDR1 SQVTM and CDR2 ANQGSEA. Trimming pared 5 bases from V and 0 bases from J, leaving 10 bases between. This CDR3 has 13 residues. The sample comprised naive CD4+ T cells from PBMCs. The sample's subset: CD45RA+ positively selected. The chain recombines TRBV29-1 with TRBJ2-5; D is undetermined. This receptor was identified in a man aged 18 to 35 in good health. Some clones in this sample may be carry-over from other donors' samples. Written as DNA, the CDR3 is TGCAGCGTTCGTTTGACTGACCAAGAGACCCAGTACTTC. It is translated as CSVRLTDQETQYF.